The 30 T cell receptor beta chains below all came from one sample that was sequenced in a study of CD8+ T cells in alopecia areata. Extraction of RNA preceded its reverse transcription into cDNA, which served as the sequencing template. Profiled with immunoSEQ multiplex PCR; TCRdb holds only in-frame clones, not every one. The sample carries some 130,000 clones, around 60% recorded once. The source was CD4+ T cells sorted from blood, collected at week 0. Receptors were obtained from a human donor with alopecia areata.

This clone was recorded only once. At one end the junction does not follow the germline gene, possibly because of a read error. At the DNA level, this CDR3 is encoded by other sequences in the same sample as well. This chain connects TRBV7-8 to TRBJ2-5; D tentatively reads TRBD1 or TRBD2 (6 bases each). Germline lookup yields CDR1 SGHVS and CDR2 FQNEAQ. There are 13 residues in the CDR3. The CDR3 bases are TGTGCCAGCAGCCCCACGGGGGCGAAGACTCAGTACTTC. This translates into CASSPTGAKTQYF.

The V gene is TRBV18, the J gene TRBJ2-5; TRBD2 is a possible D gene (6 bases). This CDR3 has 15 residues. Trimming shortened V by 3 bases and J by 4 bases, and 15 bases separated the two germline ends. Germline CDR1 KGHSH, CDR2 LQKENI. DNA of the CDR3: TGTGCCAGCTCACCTCTGGCCCGGGGGTCAGAGACCCAGTACTTC. This translates into CASSPLARGSETQYF. Looking up the rest from reference TRBV18 and TRBJ2-5 gives the full variable domain: NAGVMQNPRHLVRRRGQEARLRCSPMKGHSHVYWYRQLPEEGLKFMVYLQKENIIDESGMPKERFSAEFPKEGPSILRIQQVVRGDSAAYFCASSPLARGSETQYFGPGTRLLVL.

V usage is TRBV11-1 and J usage is TRBJ1-6, with D hard to call. Germline V lookup: CDR1 SGHAT, CDR2 FQDESV (reference sequence). The V gene lost 3 bases and the J gene lost 7 bases, with 10 bases spanning the gap. This CDR3 spans 14 amino acids. The CDR3 here is CASSFGHLNSPLHF. CDR3 DNA: TGTGCCAGCAGCTTCGGGCACTTAAATTCACCCCTCCACTTT.

The genes are TRBV28 and TRBJ2-6; D is perhaps TRBD2 (6 bases). Germline loops: CDR1 MDHEN, CDR2 SYDVKM. V was trimmed by 5 bases and J by 8 bases, leaving 13 bases between them. This CDR3 region has 14 residues. The CDR3, as DNA: TGTGCCAGCAGTCTGCCGGGAGCTTCCAACGTCCTGACTTTC. It specifies CASSLPGASNVLTF.

This clone came up a few times. V and J are TRBV6-5 and TRBJ2-3; D possibly corresponds to TRBD2 (6 bases). This CDR3 is 13 amino acids long. Germline values: CDR1 MNHEY, CDR2 SVGAGI. V shed 6 bases and J shed 6 bases, with 13 bases lying between them. CDR3 protein: CASSSGSPDTQYF. The CDR3 DNA follows: TGTGCCAGCAGCTCCGGGAGTCCCGATACGCAGTATTTT.

The CDR3 DNA reads as TGTGCCAGCAGTTTAGCAGGACAGTCTCTAGGGCAGTACTTC. Residues: CASSLAGQSLGQYF. V and J are TRBV27 and TRBJ2-7; a weak D match, TRBD1 (6 bases). Germline assignment: CDR1 MNHEY and CDR2 SMNVEV (reference sequence). Trimming took 2 bases from V and 9 from J, leaving 17 bases between them. CDR3 length: 14 residues.

The chain uses TRBV28 and TRBJ2-1; 10 bases fit TRBD2. J gave up 6 bases and V 7 bases, and 9 bases lay outside the gene matches. This CDR3 comprises 15 residues. CDR1 MDHEN and CDR2 SYDVKM come from the germline V gene. CDR3 region: CASTKGAGGRNEQFF. The CDR3 DNA sequence: TGTGCCAGCACTAAAGGAGCGGGAGGGCGCAATGAGCAGTTCTTC.

This clone was counted a few times. This chain joins TRBV2 and TRBJ2-2, with 13 positions matching TRBD2. Germline-derived CDR1 and CDR2 are SNHLY and FYNNEI. V was clipped by 7 bases and J by 3 bases; unmatched bases: 5. This CDR3 spans 16 amino acids. The CDR3 nucleotides are TGTGCCAGCAACACGGGACTAGCGGGACACACCGGGGAGCTGTTTTTT. Translation: CASNTGLAGHTGELFF. The whole variable domain, filled in from reference TRBV2 and TRBJ2-2, reads EPEVTQTPSHQVTQMGQEVILRCVPISNHLYFYWYRQILGQKVEFLVSFYNNEISEKSEIFDDQFSVERPDGSNFTLKIRSTKLEDSAMYFCASNTGLAGHTGELFFGEGSRLTVL.

This clone was detected only once. V is TRBV19 and J is TRBJ2-7; D possibly corresponds to TRBD2 (6 bases). The CDR3 has 15 amino acids. V shed 5 bases and J shed 0 bases, with 14 bases lying between them. CDR1 LNHDA and CDR2 SQIVND come from the germline V gene (reference sequence). The CDR3 here is CASSDIAENSYEQYF. The CDR3 DNA reads TGTGCCAGTAGTGATATAGCGGAGAACTCCTACGAGCAGTACTTC.

This clone was seen a handful of times. The same CDR3 arises from other DNA sequences in this sample as well. The V call is TRBV14, the J call TRBJ2-7; the D call may be TRBD1 or TRBD2 (6 bases each). CDR3 length: 14 amino acids. V was trimmed by 0 bases and J by 2 bases, leaving 8 bases between them. Germline V CDR1 and CDR2: SGHDN, FVKESK. This chain's CDR3 is CASSQDRGPYEQYF. The CDR3 DNA reads TGTGCCAGCAGCCAAGATCGGGGGCCCTACGAGCAGTACTTC.

This clone was found a few times. The V gene is TRBV29-1, the J gene TRBJ2-1; 7 bases line up with TRBD2. V was pared by 3 bases and J by 5 bases, with 1 base of the junction left unmatched. The germline gives CDR1 SQVTM, CDR2 ANQGSEA. This CDR3 spans 12 amino acids. CDR3 in DNA: TGCAGCGTTGACGGGAGGAACAATGAGCAGTTCTTC. Its protein product is CSVDGRNNEQFF.

This clone has only one observation. This chain uses TRBV15 with TRBJ2-2; D not certain. Germline values: CDR1 LNHNV, CDR2 YYDKDF (reference sequence). V shed 0 bases and J shed 3 bases, with 5 bases lying between them. This CDR3 has 14 amino acids. The DNA for the CDR3 is TGTGCCACCAGCAGAGATGCGTACACCGGGGAGCTGTTTTTT. This sequence encodes CATSRDAYTGELFF.

This clone occurred a few times. The chain links TRBV7-6 to TRBJ2-1; perhaps D is TRBD1 or TRBD2 (5 bases each). Germline V gene data show CDR1 as SGHVS and CDR2 as FNYEAQ. There are 14 residues in the CDR3. V lost 3 bases and J lost 8, with 14 bases in between. The CDR3 nucleotides are TGTGCCAGCAGCTTGAGAGGGGATAGCGATGAGCAGTTCTTC. It encodes CASSLRGDSDEQFF.

The chain employs TRBV18 and TRBJ2-7; D remains ambiguous. V gave up 2 bases and J gave up 0 bases, with 11 bases separating them. The V gene's germline CDR1 is KGHSH and CDR2 LQKENI. There are 15 residues in the CDR3. The CDR3 protein is CASSPGFGSSYEQYF. The CDR3 nucleotides read TGTGCCAGCTCACCAGGGTTCGGAAGCTCCTACGAGCAGTACTTC.

This chain uses TRBV28 with TRBJ1-1; no reliable D call. The CDR3 has 11 amino acids. The V and J ends lost 8 bases and 4 bases respectively, with 8 bases between them. CDR1 and CDR2 from the germline V gene are MDHEN and SYDVKM. CDR3 sequence: CASLGGTEAFF. In DNA, the CDR3 is TGTGCCAGCCTCGGTGGCACTGAAGCTTTCTTT. Together with reference TRBV28 and TRBJ1-1, the CDR3 gives the full variable domain: DVKVTQSSRYLVKRTGEKVFLECVQDMDHENMFWYRQDPGLGLRLIYFSYDVKMKEKGDIPEGYSVSREKKERFSLILESASTNQTSMYLCASLGGTEAFFGQGTRLTVV.

This clone was found once. The rearrangement uses TRBV15 and TRBJ2-2, with 10 positions matching TRBD2. V dropped 2 bases and J dropped 2; count of bases not matched to a gene: 8. The length of the CDR3 is 18 residues. Germline CDR1 is LNHNV and CDR2 is YYDKDF (reference sequence). In DNA, the CDR3 is TGTGCCACCAGCAGAAACCCAACTAGCGGGGCTAACACCGGGGAGCTGTTTTTT. Its protein product is CATSRNPTSGANTGELFF.

As DNA, the CDR3 is TGCGCCAGCAGCGAATCGGGCGGATTGGCGGCTGAAGCTTTCTTT. Protein sequence: CASSESGGLAAEAFF. The chain carries TRBV5-1 and TRBJ1-1; D unresolved. The germline V and J ends were trimmed by 4 bases and 6 bases, with 19 bases remaining between them. The length of the CDR3 is 15 residues. Germline V gene data show CDR1 as SGHRS and CDR2 as YFSETQ.

V usage is TRBV5-6 and J usage is TRBJ2-7; D possibly uses TRBD1 or TRBD2 (6 bases each). The CDR3 has 13 residues. CDR1 is SGHDT and CDR2 is YYEEEE in the germline V gene. With 9 bases removed from V and 1 base from J, the gap between germline ends came to 14 bases. CDR3 sequence: CATGSGASYEQYF. The CDR3 coding sequence is TGTGCCACCGGATCGGGGGCTTCCTACGAGCAGTACTTC.

This clone turned up a few times. The chain couples TRBV7-9 to TRBJ2-2; D unresolved. The ends were cut back, 3 bases at V and 0 bases at J, with 11 bases in the middle. Germline V gene sequence: CDR1 SEHNR, CDR2 FQNEAQ (reference sequence). The CDR3 covers 16 residues. CDR3 protein: CASSLGSFANTGELFF. Written as DNA, the CDR3 is TGTGCCAGCAGCTTGGGCAGCTTCGCGAACACCGGGGAGCTGTTTTTT.

This clone came up once. The rearrangement links TRBV9 to TRBJ2-1, with 8 bases aligning to TRBD2. J gave up 7 bases and V 0 bases, and 3 bases lay outside the gene matches. The CDR3 has 14 amino acids. The germline CDR1 and CDR2 sequences are SGDLS and YYNGEE. CDR3 sequence reads: CASSVAPSGNEQFF. CDR3 nucleotides: TGTGCCAGCAGCGTAGCTCCTAGCGGGAATGAGCAGTTCTTC.

The chain employs TRBV5-4 and TRBJ2-2, with 11 nucleotides matching TRBD1. CDR3 length equals 17 residues. Germline assignment: CDR1 SGHNT and CDR2 YYREEE (reference sequence). J lost 5 bases, V lost 4 bases, and 10 bases had no gene match. CDR3 bases: TGTGCCAGCAGCCTCCTCGGACAGGGGGCGAGGACCGGGGAGCTGTTTTTT. This encodes CASSLLGQGARTGELFF.

The chain is built from TRBV29-1 and TRBJ2-5; D is undetermined. CDR1 and CDR2 from the germline V gene are SQVTM and ANQGSEA. V was clipped by 3 bases and J by 2 bases, with 10 bases between them. The CDR3 is 13 amino acids. The CDR3 DNA reads TGCAGCGTTGATACCGCATTACAAGAGACCCAGTACTTC. Amino acid sequence: CSVDTALQETQYF. Full variable domain (missing parts from reference TRBV29-1 and TRBJ2-5): SAVISQKPSRDICQRGTSLTIQCQVDSQVTMMFWYRQQPGQSLTLIATANQGSEATYESGFVIDKFPISRPNLTFSTLTVSNMSPEDSSIYLCSVDTALQETQYFGPGTRLLVL.

The rearrangement links TRBV28 to TRBJ2-5, with a tentative D call TRBD2 (6 bases). The V and J ends lost 5 bases and 3 bases respectively, with 10 bases between them. This CDR3 region has 13 residues. CDR1 MDHEN and CDR2 SYDVKM come from the germline V gene. CDR3: CASSGGSEETQYF. The CDR3 nucleotides read TGTGCCAGCAGTGGGGGGAGCGAAGAGACCCAGTACTTC.

Details on this clone: Other nucleotide sequences in the sample specify the same CDR3. V and J are TRBV7-3 and TRBJ2-5; D is unclear. CDR1 is SGHTA, CDR2 FQGTGA, per germline. The CDR3 length is 13 residues. Trimming pared 5 bases from V and 2 bases from J, leaving 9 bases between. The CDR3 sequence is CASSLTRQETQYF. For the CDR3, the DNA is TGTGCCAGCAGCCTGACCCGACAAGAGACCCAGTACTTC.

The gene calls are TRBV25-1 and TRBJ1-2; 7 bases agree with TRBD1. V shed 4 bases, J shed 4 bases, and the junction held 0 bases outside the gene matches. CDR1 MGHDK and CDR2 SYGVNS come from the germline V gene. The CDR3 loop spans 12 amino acids. CDR3 protein: CASSAGGYGYTF. Written as DNA, the CDR3 is TGTGCCAGCAGTGCAGGGGGCTATGGCTACACCTTC.

The V call is TRBV7-6, the J call TRBJ1-3; 7 bases match TRBD1. CDR3 size: 15 residues. Germline lookup yields CDR1 SGHVS and CDR2 FNYEAQ. V shed 1 base, J shed 0 bases, and the junction held 0 bases outside the gene matches. In nucleotides, the CDR3 is TGTGCCAGCAGCTTAGGGGACAGCTCTGGAAACACCATATATTTT. Amino acids: CASSLGDSSGNTIYF.

V gene TRBV30 combines with J gene TRBJ1-1; TRBD1 aligns across 9 bases. Per germline, CDR1 GTSNPN and CDR2 SVGIG (reference sequence). This CDR3 comprises 14 residues. J lost 1 base, V lost 5 bases, and 5 bases had no gene match. In DNA, the CDR3 is TGTGCCTGGGGACGGACAGGGGCGAACACTGAAGCTTTCTTT. Its translation: CAWGRTGANTEAFF. Drawing the rest from reference TRBV30 and TRBJ1-1, the complete variable domain is SQTIHQWPATLVQPVGSPLSLECTVEGTSNPNLYWYRQAAGRGLQLLFYSVGIGQISSEVPQNLSASRPQDRQFILSSKKLLLSDSGFYLCAWGRTGANTEAFFGQGTRLTVV.

This clone was counted only a few times. This rearrangement joins TRBV7-9 to TRBJ2-7; perhaps D is TRBD1 or TRBD2 (6 bases each). Germline CDR1 SEHNR, CDR2 FQNEAQ (reference sequence). V was clipped by 9 bases and J by 0 bases, with 12 bases between them. This CDR3 contains 13 residues. This CDR3 is CASQKGGSYEQYF. The DNA for the CDR3 is TGTGCCAGTCAAAAGGGGGGCTCCTACGAGCAGTACTTC.

This clone has only a few counts. The chain combines TRBV7-3 with TRBJ1-2; possibly TRBD1 for D (5 bases). Looked up from germline, CDR1 is SGHTA and CDR2 is FQGTGA. This CDR3 is 13 amino acids long. V shed 3 bases and J shed 4 bases, with 9 bases lying between them. The CDR3 protein is CASSLAGTYGYTF. DNA of the CDR3: TGTGCCAGCAGCTTGGCAGGGACCTATGGCTACACCTTC.

This clone was observed a handful of times. This chain joins TRBV28 and TRBJ2-2; no firm D call. V was shortened by 3 bases and J by 3 bases, with 8 bases between the two germline ends. Germline assignment: CDR1 MDHEN and CDR2 SYDVKM. The CDR3 sequence is 14 residues long. CDR3 sequence: CASSFLPDTGELFF. CDR3 nucleotides: TGTGCCAGCAGTTTTCTCCCGGACACCGGGGAGCTGTTTTTT.